The 16 T cell receptor beta chains given below trace back to one sample, sequenced in a study of blood T cell repertoires in COVID-19. Sequenced by immunoSEQ multiplex PCR; TCRdb stores in-frame clones only, minus some. Among tens of thousands of clones listed, around 91% were seen once. Sequencing used peripheral blood. Source of these receptors: a human donor in a cohort sampled during active COVID-19.

The chain links TRBV6-6 to TRBJ2-7, with no clear D. Between the trimmed V and J ends, which lost 6 bases and 6 bases, there was a span of 9 bases. The CDR3 is 11 amino acids. From germline, CDR1 is MNHNY and CDR2 SVGAGI (reference sequence). In DNA, the CDR3 is TGTGCCAGCAGGACTTCTCCCGAGCAGTACTTC. It codes for CASRTSPEQYF.

CDR3 amino acids: CASSTLTGTGDEQYF. DNA for the CDR3: TGTGCCAGCAGTACTTTAACCGGGACAGGAGACGAGCAGTACTTC. The V gene is TRBV6-5, the J gene TRBJ2-7, with 8 bases matching TRBD1. The CDR3 loop spans 15 amino acids. The germline gives CDR1 MNHEY, CDR2 SVGAGI. Germline trimming cut 5 bases from V and 5 bases from J; bases unmatched to any gene: 11.

The chain joins TRBV6-4 to TRBJ1-2, with 8 positions matching TRBD1. V trimming: 2 bases; J trimming: 4 bases; junction bases outside the gene matches: 12. This CDR3 is 17 amino acids long. Germline V CDR1 and CDR2: MRHNA, SNTAGT. As DNA, the CDR3 is TGTGCCAGCAGTGACCCGAGCGCCCGGACAGGGCCCTATGGCTACACCTTC. Translated: CASSDPSARTGPYGYTF.

This clone is a singleton in its sample. The chain is built from TRBV4-1 and TRBJ2-3, with D possibly TRBD2 on 5 matching bases. The V gene's germline CDR1 is MGHRA and CDR2 YSYEKL. The length of the CDR3 is 17 residues. V was clipped by 0 bases and J by 0 bases, with 13 bases between them. The CDR3 sequence: CASSQDPSGASTDTQYF. As DNA, the CDR3 is TGCGCCAGCAGCCAAGATCCGAGCGGAGCTAGCACAGATACGCAGTATTTT.

The V and J genes are TRBV5-4 and TRBJ2-1; a possible D gene is TRBD2 (6 bases). Trimming took off 3 bases at V and 6 bases at J, with 19 bases between the two ends. The CDR3 extends over 16 amino acids. Per the germline V gene, CDR1 is SGHNT and CDR2 is YYREEE (reference sequence). The CDR3 here is CASSSGGLAIPNEQFF. CDR3 bases: TGTGCCAGCAGCTCTGGGGGACTGGCCATTCCCAATGAGCAGTTCTTC.

J is TRBJ1-5 and V is TRBV28; 7 positions agree with TRBD1. V dropped 5 bases and J dropped 4; count of bases not matched to a gene: 8. This CDR3 is built from 15 residues. The germline V gene has CDR1 MDHEN and CDR2 SYDVKM. In DNA form, the CDR3 reads TGTGCCAGCAGTACGCCCGGGACAGCAAATCAGCCCCAGCATTTT. This codes for CASSTPGTANQPQHF. The entire variable domain, with the rest obtained from reference TRBV28 and TRBJ1-5, is as follows: DVKVTQSSRYLVKRTGEKVFLECVQDMDHENMFWYRQDPGLGLRLIYFSYDVKMKEKGDIPEGYSVSREKKERFSLILESASTNQTSMYLCASSTPGTANQPQHFGDGTRLSIL.

This chain links TRBV5-1 with TRBJ2-5; 8 bases line up with TRBD1. The CDR3 is 16 residues long. Germline CDR1 reads SGHRS; CDR2 reads YFSETQ. The J segment lost 4 bases and the V segment lost 2 bases, leaving 10 bases of the junction unmatched. DNA for the CDR3: TGCGCCAGCAGCTTAGGGACAGGAGGGTCTTTAGAGACCCAGTACTTC. Amino acid sequence: CASSLGTGGSLETQYF.

The chain has TRBV2 and TRBJ2-1; D gene unclear. Looked up from germline, CDR1 is SNHLY and CDR2 is FYNNEI. The CDR3 length is 14 residues. The V and J ends lost 6 bases and 1 base respectively, with 10 bases between them. The CDR3 sequence: CASRRQLSYNEQFF. CDR3 DNA sequence: TGTGCCAGCAGGAGGCAGCTATCCTACAATGAGCAGTTCTTC.

The chain carries TRBV9 and TRBJ2-1; the D gene is possibly TRBD1 (5 bases). Germline assignment: CDR1 SGDLS and CDR2 YYNGEE. The CDR3 runs 14 residues. V dropped 2 bases and J dropped 7 bases, with 13 bases sitting between them. For the CDR3, the DNA is TGTGCCAGCAGCGTCAGGGCCCAGGCGAATGAGCAGTTCTTC. Translating it yields CASSVRAQANEQFF.

The V gene is TRBV5-1, the J gene TRBJ1-2, with D unresolved. Germline assignment: CDR1 SGHRS and CDR2 YFSETQ. The CDR3 is made up of 13 amino acids. V shed 4 bases and J shed 3 bases, with 10 bases lying between them. DNA for the CDR3: TGCGCCAGCAGCATAACAGCAGACTATGGCTACACCTTC. Translation gives CASSITADYGYTF.

This clone was recorded once. This chain uses TRBV2 with TRBJ2-2, with 15 bases fitting TRBD2. The CDR3 is 16 amino acids. J gave up 6 bases and V 6 bases, and 5 bases lay outside the gene matches. Germline V gene data show CDR1 as SNHLY and CDR2 as FYNNEI. CDR3 amino acids: CASRRTSGGASGELFF. CDR3 nucleotide sequence: TGTGCCAGCAGGAGGACTAGCGGGGGGGCGTCCGGGGAGCTGTTTTTT.

With regard to this clone: Distinct nucleotide sequences in the sample also encode this CDR3. The chain is built from TRBV7-9 and TRBJ2-1; TRBD2 agrees at 8 bases. The CDR3 is 16 amino acids. In germline, CDR1 is SEHNR, CDR2 FQNEAQ (reference sequence). V was clipped by 0 bases and J by 2 bases; unmatched bases: 3. CDR3 DNA: TGTGCCAGCAGCTTAGCTTTAGCGGGGACCTACAATGAGCAGTTCTTC. This encodes CASSLALAGTYNEQFF. Complete variable domain (other parts from reference TRBV7-9 and TRBJ2-1): DTGVSQNPRHKITKRGQNVTFRCDPISEHNRLYWYRQTLGQGPEFLTYFQNEAQLEKSRLLSDRFSAERPKGSFSTLEIQRTEQGDSAMYLCASSLALAGTYNEQFFGPGTRLTVL.

The V gene is TRBV18, the J gene TRBJ1-2, with TRBD1 matching 7 bases. Germline CDR1 and CDR2: KGHSH and LQKENI. The V gene end was trimmed by 2 bases and the J gene end by 3 bases; junction bases not matched to a gene: 3. This CDR3 region has 14 residues. Here the CDR3 DNA reads TGTGCCAGCTCACCAGCAGGGACAGACTATGGCTACACCTTC. This translates into CASSPAGTDYGYTF.

The chain employs TRBV5-1 and TRBJ2-3, with a weak D call TRBD2 (7 bases). Germline values: CDR1 SGHRS, CDR2 YFSETQ. V shed 3 bases and J shed 5 bases, with 16 bases lying between them. This CDR3 comprises 15 residues. CDR3 DNA: TGCGCCAGCAGCTCCACTAGGGGGGGGAGAGATACGCAGTATTTT. This translates into CASSSTRGGRDTQYF. Full variable domain (missing parts from reference TRBV5-1 and TRBJ2-3): KAGVTQTPRYLIKTRGQQVTLSCSPISGHRSVSWYQQTPGQGLQFLFEYFSETQRNKGNFPGRFSGRQFSNSRSEMNVSTLELGDSALYLCASSSTRGGRDTQYFGPGTRLTVL.

The rearrangement links TRBV19 to TRBJ2-6; 7 bases map to TRBD2. Germline trimming cut 5 bases from V and 1 base from J; bases unmatched to any gene: 5. In germline, CDR1 is LNHDA, CDR2 SQIVND (reference sequence). The CDR3 runs to 16 residues. CDR3 DNA: TGTGCCAGTAGTCCCCGGGGGGAGTCTGGGGCCAACGTCCTGACTTTC. Encoded protein: CASSPRGESGANVLTF.

Note on this clone: A read error may produce the germline difference seen at one junction end. This chain joins TRBV12-5 and TRBJ1-1; TRBD1 matches 9 bases. The CDR3 is 13 amino acids. CDR1 and CDR2 from the germline V gene are LGHNT and FRNRAP. The CDR3 DNA reads as TGTGCTAGTGGTTTGGTAGAGCCCCTACAGGGGGCGTTT. Amino acids: CASGLVEPLQGAF.